This T cell receptor beta chain was obtained from a study of T cell clonality in common variable immunodeficiency. Sequencing was performed with immunoSEQ multiplex PCR; in TCRdb, only in-frame clones are kept and a portion is missing. The sample shows roughly 42,000 clones, none of them appearing just once. Germline loops: CDR1 SNHLY, CDR2 FYNNEI. Between the trimmed V and J ends, which lost 3 bases and 0 bases, there was a span of 10 bases. CDR3 length: 15 residues. This clone turned up a few times. Its antigen remains unknown. The observed sequence ends 3 residues before the CDR3 terminus, with the missing tail filled in from the germline J gene. Findings and caveats of the study: Patient heterogeneity in the CVID cohort limited correlations between repertoire features and clinical complications. Authors noted CVID clonality's cause needs subpopulation repertoire sequencing. Compared with controls, CVID subjects had fewer shared TCRbeta clones. Fewer deletions and N-nucleotide insertions were reportedly seen in common variable immunodeficiency TCR beta sequences.

Sequencing was done on a sample of peripheral blood mononuclear cells. The chain joins TRBV2 to TRBJ2-3, with TRBD1 as a possible D gene (6 bases). The receptor comes from a human donor with common variable immunodeficiency. Here the CDR3 reads CASSEWTDSTDTQYF. The sequenced CDR3 bases are TGTGCCAGCAGTGAGTGGACAGATAGCACAGATACG.